These 8 T cell receptor beta chains originate from one sample sequenced in a study of cytomegalovirus exposure and HLA in healthy donors. Clones were sequenced by immunoSEQ multiplex PCR, and TCRdb holds only the in-frame ones, with some missing. The table includes over 120,000 clones, over 80% detected once. Sequenced input: PBMCs. All receptors come from a woman under 40 in good health and CMV-seropositive.

The rearrangement links TRBV7-6 to TRBJ2-7, with a weak D call TRBD1 (5 bases). CDR3 length: 15 residues. Germline values: CDR1 SGHVS, CDR2 FNYEAQ. The V gene lost 0 bases and the J gene lost 0 bases, with 9 bases spanning the gap. The chain's CDR3 is CASSLAGPPSYEQYF. The CDR3 DNA reads TGTGCCAGCAGCTTAGCGGGGCCCCCCTCCTACGAGCAGTACTTC.

This chain uses TRBV10-3 with TRBJ1-5, with TRBD1 as a possible D gene (6 bases). Germline V gene sequence: CDR1 ENHRY, CDR2 SYGVKD. Trimming removed 4 bases at V and 0 bases at J, with 10 bases between. The CDR3 has 15 residues. The CDR3 bases are TGTGCCATCAGTGTGACAGGATCTAGCAATCAGCCCCAGCATTTT. Its translation: CAISVTGSSNQPQHF.

The genes are TRBV28 and TRBJ2-7; no firm D call. Trimming removed 6 bases at V and 3 bases at J, with 15 bases between. This CDR3 has 14 amino acids. CDR1 is MDHEN and CDR2 is SYDVKM in the germline V gene. This CDR3 reads CASRPSLGSYEQYF. CDR3 nucleotides: TGTGCCAGCAGGCCGTCGCTAGGAAGCTACGAGCAGTACTTC.

The genes are TRBV2 and TRBJ2-2, with TRBD1 matching 7 bases. Germline V gene lookup returns CDR1 SNHLY and CDR2 FYNNEI. This CDR3 has 14 amino acids. Trimming at V came to 10 bases and at J to 7 bases, leaving 12 bases not matched to a gene. CDR3 sequence: CATLTGKGDGELFF. CDR3 sequence (DNA): TGTGCCACTCTGACAGGGAAAGGGGACGGGGAGCTGTTTTTT. The whole variable domain, remainder taken from reference TRBV2 and TRBJ2-2, is EPEVTQTPSHQVTQMGQEVILRCVPISNHLYFYWYRQILGQKVEFLVSFYNNEISEKSEIFDDQFSVERPDGSNFTLKIRSTKLEDSAMYFCATLTGKGDGELFFGEGSRLTVL.

The chain joins TRBV5-1 to TRBJ2-1; 10 nucleotides agree with TRBD2. CDR1 is SGHRS and CDR2 is YFSETQ in the germline V gene. The trim removed 0 bases at V and 6 bases at J, leaving 9 bases unmatched. This CDR3 is 17 amino acids long. CDR3 protein: CASSLVSSGSGGNEQFF. CDR3 nucleotide sequence: TGCGCCAGCAGCTTGGTGTCTAGCGGGAGTGGGGGCAATGAGCAGTTCTTC.

CDR3 nucleotides: TGTGCCAGCAGCCCCGTGGGGGGGGGATTCTACGAGCAGTACTTC. Translated, it gives CASSPVGGGFYEQYF. The V gene is TRBV7-3, the J gene TRBJ2-7; 7 nucleotides agree with TRBD2. The CDR3 has 15 residues. CDR1 is SGHTA and CDR2 is FQGTGA in the germline V gene. J gave up 3 bases and V 5 bases, and 10 bases lay outside the gene matches.

A single count supports this clone. The chain joins TRBV5-1 to TRBJ2-1; 7 bases agree with TRBD1. CDR3 length equals 16 residues. The V gene's germline CDR1 is SGHRS and CDR2 YFSETQ. V dropped 3 bases and J dropped 4; count of bases not matched to a gene: 10. The CDR3 spells CASSSLPGQTYNEQFF. CDR3 in DNA: TGCGCCAGCAGCTCATTACCGGGACAGACATACAATGAGCAGTTCTTC.

The V and J genes are TRBV27 and TRBJ1-3, with D perhaps matching TRBD1 (5 bases). The CDR3 runs 18 residues. Germline loops: CDR1 MNHEY, CDR2 SMNVEV (reference sequence). Deletions cut 6 bases from V and 0 bases from J, with 21 bases between. Here the CDR3 DNA reads TGTGCCAGCAGCCAACGGGGGGAACAGTTCCCCTCTGGAAACACCATATATTTT. This encodes CASSQRGEQFPSGNTIYF.